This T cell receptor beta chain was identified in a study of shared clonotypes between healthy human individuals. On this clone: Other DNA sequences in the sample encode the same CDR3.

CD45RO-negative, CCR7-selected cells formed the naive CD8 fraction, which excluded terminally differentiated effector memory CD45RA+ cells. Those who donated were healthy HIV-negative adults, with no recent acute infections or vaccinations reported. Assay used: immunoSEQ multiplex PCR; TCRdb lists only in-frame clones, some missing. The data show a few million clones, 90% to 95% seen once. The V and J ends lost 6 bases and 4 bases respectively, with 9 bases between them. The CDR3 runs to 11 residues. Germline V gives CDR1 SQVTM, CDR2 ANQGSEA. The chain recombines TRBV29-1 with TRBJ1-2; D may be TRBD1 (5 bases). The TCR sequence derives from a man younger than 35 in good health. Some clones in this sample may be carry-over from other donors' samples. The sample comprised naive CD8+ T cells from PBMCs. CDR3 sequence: CSVLGPYGYTF. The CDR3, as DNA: TGCAGCGTACTGGGACCCTATGGCTACACCTTC. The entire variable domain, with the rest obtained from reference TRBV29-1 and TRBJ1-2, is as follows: SAVISQKPSRDICQRGTSLTIQCQVDSQVTMMFWYRQQPGQSLTLIATANQGSEATYESGFVIDKFPISRPNLTFSTLTVSNMSPEDSSIYLCSVLGPYGYTFGSGTRLTVV.